This T cell receptor beta chain was recovered during a study of blood T cells in healthy people across ages. A second PCR, run for about 7 to 11 cycles, used a sample-barcoded 5' primer plus a J-beta primer mix. TCRdb re-called the 5' RACE reads with MiXCR, one entry per CDR3 protein. The sample records 780,000 or so distinct CDR3 sequences, 45% to 70% being singletons. CDR3 size: 13 residues. Germline CDR1 is SQVTM and CDR2 is ANQGSEA. The TCR comes from a man aged 40-50 years in good health. The rearrangement links TRBV29-1 to TRBJ2-1, with a weak D call TRBD1 (5 bases). The last part of the DNA fits TRBJ2-7 better; the J call may be wrong. Sequenced input: blood. The CDR3 DNA reads as TGCAGCAAACAGGACGGAGCCCTCAATGAGCAGTACTTC. Translation: CSKQDGALNEQYF.